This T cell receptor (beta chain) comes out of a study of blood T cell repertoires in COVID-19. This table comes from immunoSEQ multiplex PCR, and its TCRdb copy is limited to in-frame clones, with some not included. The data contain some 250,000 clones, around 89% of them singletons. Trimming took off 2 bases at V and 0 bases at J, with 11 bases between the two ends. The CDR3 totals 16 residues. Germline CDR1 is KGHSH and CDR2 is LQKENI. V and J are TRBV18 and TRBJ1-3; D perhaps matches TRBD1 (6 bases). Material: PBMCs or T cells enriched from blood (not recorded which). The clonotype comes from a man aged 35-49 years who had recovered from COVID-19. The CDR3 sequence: CASSPTRDISGNTIYF. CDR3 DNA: TGTGCCAGCTCACCAACAAGGGACATCTCTGGAAACACCATATATTTT. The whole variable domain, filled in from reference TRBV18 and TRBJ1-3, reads NAGVMQNPRHLVRRRGQEARLRCSPMKGHSHVYWYRQLPEEGLKFMVYLQKENIIDESGMPKERFSAEFPKEGPSILRIQQVVRGDSAAYFCASSPTRDISGNTIYFGEGSWLTVV.